The 30 T cell receptor beta chains below come from one sample, sequenced in a study of T cell responses to AZD1222 COVID-19 vaccine. Assay used: immunoSEQ multiplex PCR; TCRdb lists only in-frame clones, some missing. The repertoire holds around 130,000 clones, with approximately 88% as singletons. The sample was peripheral blood, taken on day 0 of MenACWY control vaccination. All receptors derive from an adult in good health.

The chain recombines TRBV7-9 with TRBJ1-6; D remains ambiguous. V gave up 8 bases and J gave up 5 bases, with 10 bases separating them. CDR1 SEHNR and CDR2 FQNEAQ come from the germline V gene (reference sequence). The CDR3 length is 13 residues. DNA of the CDR3: TGTGCCAGCGCTGGACCTCATAATTCACCCCTCCACTTT. Amino acids: CASAGPHNSPLHF.

The CDR3 sequence is CAISEGGDRGSGTEAFF. The CDR3 DNA is TGTGCCATCAGTGAAGGGGGCGACAGGGGGTCGGGCACTGAAGCTTTCTTT. This chain links TRBV10-3 with TRBJ1-1; 9 bases line up with TRBD1. This CDR3 is built from 17 residues. The J segment lost 4 bases and the V segment lost 3 bases, leaving 12 bases of the junction unmatched. CDR1 is ENHRY, CDR2 SYGVKD, per germline.

V gene TRBV5-1 combines with J gene TRBJ1-2, with 8 bases fitting TRBD1. The CDR3 spans 14 residues. CDR1 and CDR2 from the germline V gene are SGHRS and YFSETQ. V lost 4 bases and J lost 0; bases outside the gene matches: 2. The chain's CDR3 is CASSEGQANYGYTF. CDR3 in DNA: TGCGCCAGCAGCGAGGGACAGGCTAACTATGGCTACACCTTC.

CDR3 sequence reads: CASSIEGSVHEQFF. Written as DNA, the CDR3 is TGTGCCAGTAGTATAGAGGGTAGCGTGCATGAGCAGTTCTTC. This chain uses TRBV19 with TRBJ2-1, with a weak D call TRBD2 (5 bases). CDR1 and CDR2 (germline): LNHDA, SQIVND (reference sequence). V gave up 0 bases and J gave up 8 bases, with 11 bases separating them. This CDR3 is 14 amino acids long.

The chain carries TRBV12-3 or TRBV12-4 and TRBJ1-1, with no clear D. The CDR3 has 12 residues. V dropped 7 bases and J dropped 4 bases, with 10 bases sitting between them. This CDR3 reads CASNQWSTEAFF. Written as DNA, the CDR3 is TGTGCCAGCAATCAATGGAGCACTGAAGCTTTCTTT.

The CDR3 region has the DNA TGTGCCAGCTCACCGCCTAGCGCTAACACCGGGGAGCTGTTTTTT. It yields the protein CASSPPSANTGELFF. V usage is TRBV18 and J usage is TRBJ2-2, with D tentatively TRBD2 (6 bases). V was clipped by 3 bases and J by 2 bases, with 10 bases between them. This CDR3 contains 15 residues. From germline, CDR1 is KGHSH and CDR2 LQKENI.

CDR3: CASSLFFAGNYGYTF. For the CDR3, the DNA is TGTGCCAGCAGTTTATTTTTTGCAGGGAACTATGGCTACACCTTC. The rearrangement joins TRBV27 to TRBJ1-2; D possibly corresponds to TRBD1 (5 bases). V was shortened by 1 base and J by 2 bases, with 11 bases between the two germline ends. The germline V gene has CDR1 MNHEY and CDR2 SMNVEV (reference sequence). This CDR3 contains 15 residues.

The rearrangement joins TRBV5-6 to TRBJ1-5; no definite D call. CDR3 length equals 15 residues. Germline V gene sequence: CDR1 SGHDT, CDR2 YYEEEE. Trimming cost V 2 bases and J 0 bases, with 9 bases left between them. CDR3 nucleotides: TGTGCCAGCAGCTTCAAGGGCCATAGCAATCAGCCCCAGCATTTT. Its translation: CASSFKGHSNQPQHF.

The rearrangement uses TRBV24-1 and TRBJ2-3, with a weak D call TRBD1 (5 bases). CDR1 and CDR2 (germline): KGHDR, SFDVKD. Trimming stripped 3 bases from V and 5 bases from J, with 11 bases between. The CDR3 has 14 amino acids. The CDR3 is CATSDQGWGDTQYF. CDR3 sequence (DNA): TGTGCCACCAGTGATCAGGGTTGGGGAGATACGCAGTATTTT.

As for this clone: Other DNA sequences in this sample translate to the same CDR3. This sequence joins TRBV5-1 and TRBJ2-7; no firm D call. Deletions cut 2 bases from V and 4 bases from J, with 7 bases between. The CDR3 length is 12 residues. Germline V lookup: CDR1 SGHRS, CDR2 YFSETQ. CDR3 loop: CASSFDGYEQYF. Written as DNA, the CDR3 is TGCGCCAGCAGCTTCGACGGGTACGAGCAGTACTTC.

About this clone: Other nucleotide sequences from this sample produce the same CDR3. The V call is TRBV5-1, the J call TRBJ2-7, with 7 nucleotides matching TRBD1. CDR3 length: 13 residues. V gave up 0 bases and J gave up 5 bases; unmatched junction bases: 2. The germline CDR1 and CDR2 sequences are SGHRS and YFSETQ. The CDR3 nucleotides read TGCGCCAGCAGCTTGGGACAGGGCGACGAGCAGTACTTC. Translated, it gives CASSLGQGDEQYF.

The chain is built from TRBV10-3 and TRBJ2-3; TRBD2 might be the D (5 bases). The germline V gene has CDR1 ENHRY and CDR2 SYGVKD. This CDR3 is 12 amino acids long. Trimming took off 10 bases at V and 4 bases at J, with 12 bases between the two ends. CDR3 sequence: CATEGVADTQYF. The CDR3 region has the DNA TGTGCCACTGAGGGCGTCGCAGATACGCAGTATTTT.

The chain links TRBV13 to TRBJ1-3, with D unresolved. The germline V gene encodes CDR1 PRHDT and CDR2 FYEKMQ (reference sequence). V was cut by 3 bases and J by 0 bases, with 18 bases left in between. The CDR3 runs 18 residues. In DNA form, the CDR3 reads TGTGCCAGCAGCTTCGGTCCCCGTAATCCCCGCTCTGGAAACACCATATATTTT. This gives the protein CASSFGPRNPRSGNTIYF.

This chain uses TRBV28 with TRBJ2-2; D is unresolved. The V gene lost 6 bases and the J gene lost 5 bases, with 10 bases spanning the gap. The CDR3 is 13 residues long. Germline values: CDR1 MDHEN, CDR2 SYDVKM. CDR3 in amino acids: CASSRRDTGELFF. The CDR3 DNA is TGTGCCAGCAGCCGCCGTGATACCGGGGAGCTGTTTTTT.

The rearrangement links TRBV2 to TRBJ1-5, with D possibly being TRBD1 (5 bases). CDR1 and CDR2 (germline): SNHLY, FYNNEI. Deletions cut 1 base from V and 1 base from J, with 8 bases between. This CDR3 region has 15 residues. The CDR3 reads CASSEGGGSNQPQHF. The CDR3 nucleotides read TGTGCCAGCAGTGAAGGGGGCGGAAGCAATCAGCCCCAGCATTTT. The full variable domain, completed using reference TRBV2 and TRBJ1-5, is EPEVTQTPSHQVTQMGQEVILRCVPISNHLYFYWYRQILGQKVEFLVSFYNNEISEKSEIFDDQFSVERPDGSNFTLKIRSTKLEDSAMYFCASSEGGGSNQPQHFGDGTRLSIL.

The chain is built from TRBV7-2 and TRBJ1-6; D may be TRBD1 (6 bases). Germline CDR1 SGHTA, CDR2 FQGNSA. The length of the CDR3 is 14 residues. V gave up 2 bases and J gave up 10 bases, with 12 bases separating them. Written as DNA, the CDR3 is TGTGCCAGCAGCTTAAACAGGGTATCATCACCCCTCCACTTT. Protein sequence: CASSLNRVSSPLHF. The full variable domain, rest sourced from reference TRBV7-2 and TRBJ1-6, is GAGVSQSPSNKVTEKGKDVELRCDPISGHTALYWYRQSLGQGLEFLIYFQGNSAPDKSGLPSDRFSAERTGGSVSTLTIQRTQQEDSAVYLCASSLNRVSSPLHFGNGTRLTVT.

CDR3 in DNA: TGCGCCAGCAGAGCTACCGGGACAGGGTTTGGCTACACCTTC. As protein: CASRATGTGFGYTF. This sequence joins TRBV5-1 and TRBJ1-2; TRBD1 matches 9 bases. The V gene end was trimmed by 5 bases and the J gene end by 7 bases; junction bases not matched to a gene: 9. The CDR3 has 14 residues. Per the germline V gene, CDR1 is SGHRS and CDR2 is YFSETQ.

J is TRBJ1-2 and V is TRBV6-5; 7 nucleotides line up with TRBD1. CDR1 is MNHEY and CDR2 is SVGAGI in the germline V gene. V shed 6 bases and J 4 bases; nucleotides not matched to a gene: 5. This CDR3 has 13 amino acids. The CDR3 spells CASSGQAGYGYTF. The CDR3 coding sequence is TGTGCCAGCAGCGGACAGGCCGGCTATGGCTACACCTTC.

The chain employs TRBV27 and TRBJ2-2; D unclear. CDR1 and CDR2 (germline): MNHEY, SMNVEV (reference sequence). V shed 3 bases and J shed 8 bases, with 13 bases lying between them. CDR3 length: 14 residues. CDR3 amino acids: CASSLRVRGGELFF. CDR3 nucleotides: TGTGCCAGCAGTTTGCGAGTTCGTGGGGGGGAGCTGTTTTTT.

The rearrangement links TRBV27 to TRBJ2-1; 7 positions match TRBD2. The CDR3 extends over 14 amino acids. The junction had 6 bases not matched to a gene; V was cut back by 9 bases and J by 1 base. Germline V CDR1 and CDR2: MNHEY, SMNVEV (reference sequence). The CDR3, as DNA: TGTGCCAGTTCGTCTAGCGGTTCCTACAATGAGCAGTTCTTC. It encodes CASSSSGSYNEQFF.

This clone is a singleton in its sample. V and J are TRBV10-2 and TRBJ2-7; D possibly corresponds to TRBD1 (6 bases). Trimming shortened V by 7 bases and J by 0 bases, and 13 bases separated the two germline ends. This CDR3 spans 14 amino acids. Germline V gene data show CDR1 as WSHSY and CDR2 as SAAADI. The CDR3 DNA is TGCGCCAGCACCACAGGGTCAGTCTCCTACGAGCAGTACTTC. Translation gives CASTTGSVSYEQYF.

Only a few counts were recorded for this clone. The chain links TRBV18 to TRBJ1-5; unclear D gene. This CDR3 has 12 residues. Trimming cost V 2 bases and J 5 bases, with 4 bases left between them. Germline CDR1 reads KGHSH; CDR2 reads LQKENI. The CDR3 spells CASSPGDQPQHF. CDR3 DNA: TGTGCCAGCTCACCAGGGGATCAGCCCCAGCATTTT.

This clone was recorded only once. V and J are TRBV2 and TRBJ2-2; a weak D match, TRBD2 (6 bases). The CDR3 is 12 amino acids. The germline gives CDR1 SNHLY, CDR2 FYNNEI. Trimming left V 3 bases short and J 9 bases short, with 8 bases between. The CDR3 is CASSEGGRELFF. The CDR3 bases are TGTGCCAGCAGTGAGGGGGGTCGGGAGCTGTTTTTT.

The rearrangement joins TRBV18 to TRBJ2-5, with a weak D call TRBD1 (6 bases). Trimming left V 2 bases short and J 2 bases short, with 6 bases between. This CDR3 is 13 amino acids long. Germline V gene data show CDR1 as KGHSH and CDR2 as LQKENI. The CDR3 is CASSPGQQETQYF. As DNA, the CDR3 is TGTGCCAGCTCACCAGGACAGCAAGAGACCCAGTACTTC.

This clone was recorded only once. V usage is TRBV5-1 and J usage is TRBJ2-7, with 9 bases lining up with TRBD1. J lost 3 bases, V lost 4 bases, and 11 bases had no gene match. The CDR3 extends over 16 amino acids. CDR1 is SGHRS and CDR2 is YFSETQ in the germline V gene. In DNA form, the CDR3 reads TGCGCCAGCAGCCTGATACCGGGACAGGGTAGCTACGAGCAGTACTTC. This encodes CASSLIPGQGSYEQYF.

The J gene is TRBJ2-7, the V gene TRBV5-1, with 9 nucleotides matching TRBD1. This CDR3 is built from 16 residues. V was pared by 3 bases and J by 0 bases, with 7 bases of the junction left unmatched. Germline V gene sequence: CDR1 SGHRS, CDR2 YFSETQ. CDR3 nucleotide sequence: TGCGCCAGCAGCTATGATGGGACAGGGAGCTCCTACGAGCAGTACTTC. Its translation: CASSYDGTGSSYEQYF.

V gene TRBV6-5 combines with J gene TRBJ2-7; TRBD2 matches at 8 bases. This CDR3 region has 15 residues. J gave up 0 bases and V 6 bases, and 7 bases lay outside the gene matches. Germline V lookup: CDR1 MNHEY, CDR2 SVGAGI. The chain's CDR3 is CASSVTGTSSYEQYF. The CDR3 DNA follows: TGTGCCAGCAGCGTCACCGGGACTAGCTCCTACGAGCAGTACTTC.

This chain joins TRBV6-5 and TRBJ2-7, with no clear D. Between the trimmed V and J ends, which lost 5 bases and 0 bases, there was a span of 14 bases. The CDR3 is 15 residues long. Germline V CDR1 and CDR2: MNHEY, SVGAGI. In DNA form, the CDR3 reads TGTGCCAGCAGTAGAAGCGATTCGAGCTCCTACGAGCAGTACTTC. Translated, it gives CASSRSDSSSYEQYF.

This clone was counted once. The gene calls are TRBV30 and TRBJ2-7; TRBD1 matches 12 bases. V shed 4 bases, J shed 7 bases, and the junction held 8 bases outside the gene matches. Per the germline V gene, CDR1 is GTSNPN and CDR2 is SVGIG (reference sequence). The CDR3 is made up of 14 amino acids. This chain's CDR3 is CAWTEGQGAGEQYF. The DNA of the CDR3 is TGTGCCTGGACCGAGGGACAGGGGGCTGGGGAGCAGTACTTC.

This clone was observed a few times. This chain joins TRBV6-5 and TRBJ1-5; D remains unclear. The CDR3 extends over 14 amino acids. The V end was cut by 4 bases, the J end by 4 bases, with 11 bases between. Germline CDR1 and CDR2: MNHEY and SVGAGI. Here the CDR3 DNA reads TGTGCCAGCAGTTCCCCGGGTCTTAATCAGCCCCAGCATTTT. This encodes CASSSPGLNQPQHF.